These 14 T cell receptor beta chains were sequenced from one sample in a study of blood T cell repertoires in COVID-19. Only in-frame clones appear in the TCRdb table, and some are missing; sequencing was by immunoSEQ multiplex PCR. This sample has 130,000 or so clones; roughly four fifths occur once, and the top ten carry approximately 3%. The source material was PBMCs or T cells enriched from blood (not recorded which). Receptor source: a woman aged 45-65 years with acute COVID-19.

V is TRBV19 and J is TRBJ2-2; no firm D call. Trimming stripped 1 base from V and 4 bases from J, with 13 bases between. This CDR3 comprises 16 residues. Germline lookup yields CDR1 LNHDA and CDR2 SQIVND (reference sequence). The CDR3 DNA is TGTGCCAGTAGTATAGTGGGCTATACCATCACCGGGGAGCTGTTTTTT. Its protein product is CASSIVGYTITGELFF.

The genes are TRBV30 and TRBJ2-7; D is possibly TRBD2 (5 bases). This CDR3 has 12 residues. CDR1 and CDR2 (germline): GTSNPN, SVGIG (reference sequence). Trimming removed 3 bases at V and 2 bases at J, with 8 bases between. DNA for the CDR3: TGTGCCTGGAGCGGGGAAACCTACGAGCAGTACTTC. Translating it yields CAWSGETYEQYF. The full variable domain, completed using reference TRBV30 and TRBJ2-7, is SQTIHQWPATLVQPVGSPLSLECTVEGTSNPNLYWYRQAAGRGLQLLFYSVGIGQISSEVPQNLSASRPQDRQFILSSKKLLLSDSGFYLCAWSGETYEQYFGPGTRLTVT.

This clone was seen once. The gene calls are TRBV11-2 and TRBJ1-6; D gene ambiguous. CDR1 is SGHAT, CDR2 FQNNGV, per germline. This CDR3 region has 15 residues. Between the trimmed V and J ends, which lost 5 bases and 6 bases, there was a span of 14 bases. In DNA, the CDR3 is TGTGCCAGCAGCCCGGTTAGGGAGGTTAATTCACCCCTCCACTTT. Its protein is CASSPVREVNSPLHF.

This CDR3 reads CASRDGTENTEAFF. DNA for the CDR3: TGTGCCAGTAGGGATGGGACAGAGAACACTGAAGCTTTCTTT. This sequence joins TRBV19 and TRBJ1-1, with 7 positions matching TRBD1. CDR3 length: 14 amino acids. Trimming cost V 6 bases and J 1 base; bases outside gene matches: 5. CDR1 and CDR2 from the germline V gene are LNHDA and SQIVND (reference sequence).

The rearrangement links TRBV5-1 to TRBJ1-1; D is ambiguous. The V end was cut by 0 bases, the J end by 4 bases, with 10 bases between. The CDR3 is 14 amino acids. Germline assignment: CDR1 SGHRS and CDR2 YFSETQ. The CDR3, as DNA: TGCGCCAGCAGCTTGGATTTTCGGAGCACTGAAGCTTTCTTT. Amino acid sequence: CASSLDFRSTEAFF. Combining the CDR3 with reference TRBV5-1 and TRBJ1-1 gives the whole variable domain KAGVTQTPRYLIKTRGQQVTLSCSPISGHRSVSWYQQTPGQGLQFLFEYFSETQRNKGNFPGRFSGRQFSNSRSEMNVSTLELGDSALYLCASSLDFRSTEAFFGQGTRLTVV.

The chain joins TRBV5-1 to TRBJ2-5; 11 nucleotides agree with TRBD2. V dropped 5 bases and J dropped 2; count of bases not matched to a gene: 5. The CDR3 is made up of 15 amino acids. Germline V gene lookup returns CDR1 SGHRS and CDR2 YFSETQ. The CDR3 sequence is CASRRGTSGQETQYF. CDR3 DNA sequence: TGCGCCAGCAGACGCGGGACTAGCGGACAAGAGACCCAGTACTTC.

The chain carries TRBV7-9 and TRBJ2-2; 13 bases are a match to TRBD2. CDR3 length: 16 residues. CDR1 is SEHNR, CDR2 FQNEAQ, per germline (reference sequence). V lost 9 bases to trimming and J lost 4 bases; unmatched junction nucleotides: 8. The CDR3, as DNA: TGTGCCAGTCCGGGACTAGCGGGGAGAGGCACCGGGGAGCTGTTTTTT. The encoded protein is CASPGLAGRGTGELFF.

The chain couples TRBV5-6 to TRBJ1-2; D call uncertain. The CDR3 covers 17 residues. V lost 0 bases, J lost 2 bases, and 17 bases lay in between. Germline CDR1 SGHDT, CDR2 YYEEEE. For the CDR3, the DNA is TGTGCCAGCAGCTTGGCCCGAGGTCCCAGCAGAAACTATGGCTACACCTTC. Its protein product is CASSLARGPSRNYGYTF. Combining the CDR3 with reference TRBV5-6 and TRBJ1-2 gives the whole variable domain DAGVTQSPTHLIKTRGQQVTLRCSPKSGHDTVSWYQQALGQGPQFIFQYYEEEERQRGNFPDRFSGHQFPNYSSELNVNALLLGDSALYLCASSLARGPSRNYGYTFGSGTRLTVV.

This chain links TRBV16 with TRBJ1-5, with 8 bases fitting TRBD1. The V segment lost 3 bases and the J segment 4 bases; nucleotides outside the gene matches: 8. Looked up from germline, CDR1 is KGHSY and CDR2 is FQNENV. This CDR3 has 16 amino acids. CDR3 DNA: TGTGCCAGCAGCCACCCGGACAGGGACGGGAATCAGCCCCAGCATTTT. This encodes CASSHPDRDGNQPQHF.

The rearrangement uses TRBV7-9 and TRBJ1-5; no definite D call. The CDR3 extends over 15 amino acids. V was trimmed by 5 bases and J by 1 base, leaving 12 bases between them. The V gene's germline CDR1 is SEHNR and CDR2 FQNEAQ (reference sequence). DNA of the CDR3: TGTGCCAGCAGCCCCGGGATGGGGAGCAATCAGCCCCAGCATTTT. Encoded protein: CASSPGMGSNQPQHF.

V is TRBV2 and J is TRBJ1-2; no firm D call. Germline-derived CDR1 and CDR2 are SNHLY and FYNNEI. The CDR3 is 15 residues long. V gave up 10 bases and J gave up 2 bases, with 20 bases separating them. The CDR3 sequence is CATSSEYWANYGYTF. In nucleotides, the CDR3 is TGTGCCACCAGCAGTGAATATTGGGCGAACTATGGCTACACCTTC.

The CDR3 region is CASVPFDRSYYGYTF. The CDR3 DNA reads as TGTGCCAGCGTCCCCTTTGACAGATCTTACTATGGCTACACCTTC. The chain joins TRBV2 to TRBJ1-2, with D perhaps TRBD1 (5 bases). V gave up 8 bases and J gave up 3 bases, with 19 bases separating them. Germline V gene lookup returns CDR1 SNHLY and CDR2 FYNNEI. CDR3 size: 15 residues.

V is TRBV5-1 and J is TRBJ1-1, with TRBD1 as a possible D gene (5 bases). Germline CDR1 and CDR2: SGHRS and YFSETQ. Trimming pared 2 bases from V and 1 base from J, leaving 6 bases between. This CDR3 comprises 13 residues. The CDR3 loop reads CASSFDRNTEAFF. The CDR3 DNA reads TGCGCCAGCAGCTTTGACAGGAACACTGAAGCTTTCTTT.

J is TRBJ2-1 and V is TRBV7-3; the match to TRBD2 covers 8 bases. Germline CDR1 and CDR2: SGHTA and FQGTGA. J gave up 2 bases and V 6 bases, and 6 bases lay outside the gene matches. The CDR3 is 15 amino acids. CDR3 DNA sequence: TGTGCCAGCAGACCCGGGACTAGGGCCTACAATGAGCAGTTCTTC. This codes for CASRPGTRAYNEQFF.